Listed below are T cell receptor beta chains from one sample, sequenced in a study of blood T cells in healthy people across ages. TCRdb reprocessed the 5' RACE reads via MiXCR and lists one record per CDR3 protein. The sample contains over a million distinct CDR3 sequences, 20% to 25% of which appear only once. These same records also appear under a second study, on T cells of mothers and their children.

Sequencing was performed on blood. These receptor sequences come from a girl aged 2 to 10 in good health. Both conserved end residues are part of each CDR3. Fields, in order: CDR3 protein, J gene, V gene.

CASSPSSPPLEQYF | TRBJ2-7 | TRBV27
CASSGQSGGIGYTF | TRBJ1-2 | TRBV11-2
CASSLPGTATEAFF | TRBJ1-1 | TRBV5-1
CASSLSGVPSSGNTIYF | TRBJ1-3 | TRBV28
CSASGDTEAFF | TRBJ1-1 | TRBV20-1
CASSSMTGTYQPQHF | TRBJ1-5 | TRBV12-3/TRBV12-4
CASSEAIAGGNEQFF | TRBJ2-1 | TRBV5-6
CTSSHGQVLSYEQYF | TRBJ2-7 | TRBV7-9
CSAGGMEGYTF | TRBJ1-2 | TRBV20-1
CATSDTSPGRANYGYTF | TRBJ1-2 | TRBV24-1
CASSPMGLWEQFF | TRBJ2-1 | TRBV7-9
CASSLITGGGYTF | TRBJ1-2 | TRBV12-3/TRBV12-4
CSVEEFGTGVYF | TRBJ2-7 | TRBV29-1
CATHYPDRVYNEQFF | TRBJ2-1 | TRBV24-1
CASSFQPYYSNEQFF | NA | TRBV6-2/TRBV6-3
CASSPRDSHQETQYF | TRBJ2-5 | TRBV4-2
CSAAPQGRDYGYTF | TRBJ1-2 | TRBV20-1
CSASIDAYEQYF | TRBJ2-7 | TRBV20-1
CSVEEGYGYTF | TRBJ1-2 | TRBV29-1
CSAPRQGGGNQPQHF | TRBJ1-5 | TRBV20-1
CSAMGSEETQYF | TRBJ2-5 | TRBV20-1
CASSLIAAGGGQFF | TRBJ2-1 | TRBV6-2/TRBV6-3
CASSQDRGMVGGYTF | TRBJ1-2 | TRBV4-3
CSEEGALQETQYF | TRBJ2-5 | TRBV20-1
CASSHYDRAPYNEQFF | TRBJ2-1 | TRBV14
CATTTYGGYTF | TRBJ1-2 | TRBV6-6
CASSGQGREHYF | TRBJ2-1 | TRBV25-1
CASSPGPTVAYEQYF | NA | TRBV14
CASILTSGSPYEQYF | TRBJ2-7 | TRBV7-9
CSAIPGTASEKLFF | TRBJ1-4 | TRBV20-1
CASSSLAGASYEQYF | TRBJ2-7 | TRBV12-3/TRBV12-4
CSAPTGISNEQFF | NA | TRBV20-1
CASSLMPQETQHF | TRBJ2-5 | TRBV7-3
CAIPGRQETQYF | TRBJ2-5 | TRBV25-1
CASSSPPGREGLGDTQYF | TRBJ2-3 | TRBV12-3/TRBV12-4
CASSFGTLDSQETQYF | TRBJ2-5 | TRBV5-1
CASSTSDRPYGYTF | TRBJ1-2 | TRBV6-6
CSVEVTNYGYTF | TRBJ1-2 | TRBV29-1
CSAEQIANYGYTF | TRBJ1-2 | TRBV20-1
CASSDRAGTSNEQFF | TRBJ2-1 | TRBV6-4
CASSDGVAGLNYEQYF | TRBJ2-7 | TRBV5-1
CAIGQGPSPDTQYF | TRBJ2-3 | TRBV2
CASSPDWTIQETQYF | TRBJ2-5 | TRBV4-3
CAGDRGGSYEQYF | NA | TRBV6-6
CASSPDLPPGDEQFF | NA | TRBV7-8
CASSVAMDSNYGYTF | TRBJ1-2 | TRBV9
CASTSEPGPHSPLHF | TRBJ1-6 | TRBV11-2
CSVFVTVSYEQYF | NA | TRBV29-1
CASSPLLTETYEQYF | TRBJ2-7 | TRBV18
CSARGSGNTEAFF | TRBJ1-1 | TRBV20-1